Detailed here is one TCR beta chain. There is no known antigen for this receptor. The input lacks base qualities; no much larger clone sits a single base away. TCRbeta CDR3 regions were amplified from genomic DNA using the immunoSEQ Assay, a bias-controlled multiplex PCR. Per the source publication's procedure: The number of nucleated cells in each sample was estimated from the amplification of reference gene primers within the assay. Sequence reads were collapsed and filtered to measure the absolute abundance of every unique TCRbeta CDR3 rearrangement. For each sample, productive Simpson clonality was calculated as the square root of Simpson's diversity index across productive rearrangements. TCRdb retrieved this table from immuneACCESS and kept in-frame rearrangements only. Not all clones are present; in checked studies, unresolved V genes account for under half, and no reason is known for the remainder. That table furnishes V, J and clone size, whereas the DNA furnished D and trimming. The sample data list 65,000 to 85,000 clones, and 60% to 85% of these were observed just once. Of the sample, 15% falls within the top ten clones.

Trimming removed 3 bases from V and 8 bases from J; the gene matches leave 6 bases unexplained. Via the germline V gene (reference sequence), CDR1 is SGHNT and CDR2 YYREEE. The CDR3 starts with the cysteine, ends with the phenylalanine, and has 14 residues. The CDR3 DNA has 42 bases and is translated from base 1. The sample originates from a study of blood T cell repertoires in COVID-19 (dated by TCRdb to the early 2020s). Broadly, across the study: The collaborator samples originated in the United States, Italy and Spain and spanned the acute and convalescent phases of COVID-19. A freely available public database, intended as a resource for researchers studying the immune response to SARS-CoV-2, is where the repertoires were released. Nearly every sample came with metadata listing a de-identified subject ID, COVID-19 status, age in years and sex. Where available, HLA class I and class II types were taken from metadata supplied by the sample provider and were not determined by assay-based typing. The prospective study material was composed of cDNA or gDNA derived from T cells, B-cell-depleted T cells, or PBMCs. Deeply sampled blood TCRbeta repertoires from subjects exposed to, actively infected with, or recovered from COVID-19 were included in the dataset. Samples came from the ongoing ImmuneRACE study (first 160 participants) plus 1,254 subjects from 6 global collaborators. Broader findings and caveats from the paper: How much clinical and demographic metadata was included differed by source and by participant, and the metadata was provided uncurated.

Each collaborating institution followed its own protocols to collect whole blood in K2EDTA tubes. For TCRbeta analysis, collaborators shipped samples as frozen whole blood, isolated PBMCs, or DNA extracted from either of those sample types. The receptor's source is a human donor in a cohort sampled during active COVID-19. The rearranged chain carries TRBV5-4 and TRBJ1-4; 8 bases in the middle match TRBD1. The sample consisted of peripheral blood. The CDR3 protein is CASSSGQGGEKLFF. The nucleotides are TGTGCCAGCAGCTCTGGACAGGGCGGCGAAAAACTGTTTTTT.